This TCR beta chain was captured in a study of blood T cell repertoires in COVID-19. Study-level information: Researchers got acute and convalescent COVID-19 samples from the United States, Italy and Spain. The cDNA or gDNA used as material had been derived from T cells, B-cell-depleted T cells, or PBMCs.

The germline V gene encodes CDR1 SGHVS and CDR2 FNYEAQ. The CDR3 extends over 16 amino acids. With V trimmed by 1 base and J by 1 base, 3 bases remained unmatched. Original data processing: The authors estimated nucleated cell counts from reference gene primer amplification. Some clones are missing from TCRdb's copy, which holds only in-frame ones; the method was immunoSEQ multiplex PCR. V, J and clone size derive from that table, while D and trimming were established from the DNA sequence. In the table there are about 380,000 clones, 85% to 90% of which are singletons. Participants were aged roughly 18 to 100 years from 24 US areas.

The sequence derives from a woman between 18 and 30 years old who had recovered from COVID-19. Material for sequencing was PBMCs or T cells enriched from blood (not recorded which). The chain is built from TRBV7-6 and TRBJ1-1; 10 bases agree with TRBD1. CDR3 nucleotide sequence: TGTGCCAGCAGCTTAGGGACAGGGGGTAAGAACACTGAAGCTTTCTTT. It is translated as CASSLGTGGKNTEAFF. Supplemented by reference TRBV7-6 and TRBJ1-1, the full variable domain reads GAGVSQSPRYKVTKRGQDVALRCDPISGHVSLYWYRQALGQGPEFLTYFNYEAQQDKSGLPNDRFSAERPEGSISTLTIQRTEQRDSAMYRCASSLGTGGKNTEAFFGQGTRLTVV.